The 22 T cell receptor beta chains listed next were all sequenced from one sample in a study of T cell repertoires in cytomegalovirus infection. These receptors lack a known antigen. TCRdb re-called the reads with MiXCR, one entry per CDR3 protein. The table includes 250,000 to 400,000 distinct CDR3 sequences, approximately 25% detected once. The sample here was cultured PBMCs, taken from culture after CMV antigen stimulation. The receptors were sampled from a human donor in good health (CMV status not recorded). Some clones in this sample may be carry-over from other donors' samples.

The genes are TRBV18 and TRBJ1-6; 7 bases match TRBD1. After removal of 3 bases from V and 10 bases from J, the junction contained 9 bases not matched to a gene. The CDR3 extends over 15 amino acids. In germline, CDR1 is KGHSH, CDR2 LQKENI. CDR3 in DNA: TGTGCCAGCTCACCCCCACAGGGGCTTGGGTCACCCCTCCACTTT. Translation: CASSPPQGLGSPLHF.

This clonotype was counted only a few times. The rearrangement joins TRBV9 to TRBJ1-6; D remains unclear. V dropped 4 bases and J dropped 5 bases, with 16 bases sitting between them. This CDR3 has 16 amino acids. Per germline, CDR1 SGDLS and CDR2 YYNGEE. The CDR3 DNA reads TGTGCCAGCAGCACCCCCTTAGGGCGAAATAATTCACCCCTCCACTTT. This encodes CASSTPLGRNNSPLHF.

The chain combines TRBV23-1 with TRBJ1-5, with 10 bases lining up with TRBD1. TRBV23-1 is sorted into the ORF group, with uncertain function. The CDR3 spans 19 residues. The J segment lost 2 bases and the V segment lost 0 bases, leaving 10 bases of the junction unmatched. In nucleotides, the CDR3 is TGCGCCAGCAGTCAATCGCTACGGGACAGGGGAAGGGGCAATCAGCCCCAGCATTTT. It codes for CASSQSLRDRGRGNQPQHF.

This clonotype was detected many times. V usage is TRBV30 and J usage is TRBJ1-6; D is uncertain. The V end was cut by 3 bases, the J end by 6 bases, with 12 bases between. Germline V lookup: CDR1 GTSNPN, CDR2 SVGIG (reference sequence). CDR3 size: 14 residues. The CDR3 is CAWSKQYFNSPLHF. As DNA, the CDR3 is TGTGCCTGGAGCAAACAGTACTTTAATTCACCCCTCCACTTT. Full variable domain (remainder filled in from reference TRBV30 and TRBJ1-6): SQTIHQWPATLVQPVGSPLSLECTVEGTSNPNLYWYRQAAGRGLQLLFYSVGIGQISSEVPQNLSASRPQDRQFILSSKKLLLSDSGFYLCAWSKQYFNSPLHFGNGTRLTVT.

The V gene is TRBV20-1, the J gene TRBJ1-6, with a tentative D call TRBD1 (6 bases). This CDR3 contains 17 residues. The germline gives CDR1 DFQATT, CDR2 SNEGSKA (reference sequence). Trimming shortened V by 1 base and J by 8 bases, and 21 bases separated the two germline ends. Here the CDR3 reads CSARVLEGGRIDSPLHF. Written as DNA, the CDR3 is TGCAGTGCTAGAGTTTTGGAGGGGGGCAGGATCGATTCACCCCTCCACTTT.

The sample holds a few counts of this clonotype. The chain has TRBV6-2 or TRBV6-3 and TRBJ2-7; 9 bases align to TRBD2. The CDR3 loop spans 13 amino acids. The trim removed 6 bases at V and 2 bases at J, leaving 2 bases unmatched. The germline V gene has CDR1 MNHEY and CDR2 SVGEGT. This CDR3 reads CASRTSGTYEQYV. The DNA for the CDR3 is TGTGCCAGCAGGACTAGCGGTACCTACGAGCAGTACGTC.

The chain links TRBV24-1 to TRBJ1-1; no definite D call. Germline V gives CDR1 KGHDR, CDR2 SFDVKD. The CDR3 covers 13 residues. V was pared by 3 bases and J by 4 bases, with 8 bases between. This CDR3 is CATSDEDRTEAFF. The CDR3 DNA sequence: TGTGCCACCAGTGATGAGGATCGCACTGAAGCTTTCTTT.

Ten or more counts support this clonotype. The CDR3 loop reads CASSMASGMIYNEQFF. CDR3 coding DNA: TGTGCCAGTAGTATGGCTAGCGGGATGATATACAATGAGCAGTTCTTC. This rearrangement joins TRBV19 to TRBJ2-1; 9 bases line up with TRBD2. Germline V gene sequence: CDR1 LNHDA, CDR2 SQIVND (reference sequence). Trimming cost V 3 bases and J 4 bases; bases outside gene matches: 7. This CDR3 comprises 16 residues. The full variable domain, in which reference TRBV19 and TRBJ2-1 provide the parts outside the CDR3, is DGGITQSPKYLFRKEGQNVTLSCEQNLNHDAMYWYRQDPGQGLRLIYYSQIVNDFQKGDIAEGYSVSREKKESFPLTVTSAQKNPTAFYLCASSMASGMIYNEQFFGPGTRLTVL.

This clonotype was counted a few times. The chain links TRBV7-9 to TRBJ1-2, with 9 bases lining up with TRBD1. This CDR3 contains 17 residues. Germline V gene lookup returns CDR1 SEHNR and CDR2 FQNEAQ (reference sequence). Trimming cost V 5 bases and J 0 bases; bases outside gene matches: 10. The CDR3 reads CASSPQGQGMANYGYTF. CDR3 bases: TGTGCCAGCAGCCCTCAGGGACAGGGAATGGCTAACTATGGCTACACCTTC.

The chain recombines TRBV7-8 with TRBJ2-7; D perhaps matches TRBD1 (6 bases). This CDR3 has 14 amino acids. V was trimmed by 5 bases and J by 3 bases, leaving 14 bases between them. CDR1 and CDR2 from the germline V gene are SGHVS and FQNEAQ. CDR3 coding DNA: TGTGCCAGCAGCATAAGGGGGTCAGTCTACGAGCAGTACTTC. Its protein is CASSIRGSVYEQYF. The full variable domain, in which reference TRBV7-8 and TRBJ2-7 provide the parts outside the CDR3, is GAGVSQSPRYKVAKRGQDVALRCDPISGHVSLFWYQQALGQGPEFLTYFQNEAQLDKSGLPSDRFFAERPEGSVSTLKIQRTQQEDSAVYLCASSIRGSVYEQYFGPGTRLTVT.

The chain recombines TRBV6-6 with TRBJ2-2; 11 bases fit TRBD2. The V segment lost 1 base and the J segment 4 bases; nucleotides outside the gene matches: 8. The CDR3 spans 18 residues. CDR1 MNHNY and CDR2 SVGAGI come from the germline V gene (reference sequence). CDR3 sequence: CASSYFSLAGAGTGELFF. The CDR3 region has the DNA TGTGCCAGCAGTTACTTTTCACTAGCGGGAGCGGGCACCGGGGAGCTGTTTTTT.

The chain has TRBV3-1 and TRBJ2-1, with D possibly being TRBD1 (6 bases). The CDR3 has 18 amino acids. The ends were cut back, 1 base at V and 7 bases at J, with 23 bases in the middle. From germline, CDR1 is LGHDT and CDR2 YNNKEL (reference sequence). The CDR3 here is CASSQGLAGTGIGNEQFF. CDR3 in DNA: TGTGCCAGCAGCCAAGGGCTCGCGGGCACAGGGATAGGGAATGAGCAGTTCTTC.

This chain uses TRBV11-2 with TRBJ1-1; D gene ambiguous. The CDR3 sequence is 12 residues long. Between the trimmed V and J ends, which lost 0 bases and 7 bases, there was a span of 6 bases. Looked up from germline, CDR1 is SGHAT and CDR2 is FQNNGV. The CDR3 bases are TGTGCCAGCAGCTTAGAAACGAGTGAAGCTTTCTTT. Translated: CASSLETSEAFF.

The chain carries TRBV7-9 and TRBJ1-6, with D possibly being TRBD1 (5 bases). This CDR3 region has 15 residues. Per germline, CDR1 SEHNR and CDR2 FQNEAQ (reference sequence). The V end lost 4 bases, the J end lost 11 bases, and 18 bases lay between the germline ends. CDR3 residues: CASSSEQGDGTPLHF. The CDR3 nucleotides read TGTGCCAGCAGCTCGGAACAAGGGGACGGGACACCCCTCCACTTT. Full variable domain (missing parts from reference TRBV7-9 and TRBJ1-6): DTGVSQNPRHKITKRGQNVTFRCDPISEHNRLYWYRQTLGQGPEFLTYFQNEAQLEKSRLLSDRFSAERPKGSFSTLEIQRTEQGDSAMYLCASSSEQGDGTPLHFGNGTRLTVT.

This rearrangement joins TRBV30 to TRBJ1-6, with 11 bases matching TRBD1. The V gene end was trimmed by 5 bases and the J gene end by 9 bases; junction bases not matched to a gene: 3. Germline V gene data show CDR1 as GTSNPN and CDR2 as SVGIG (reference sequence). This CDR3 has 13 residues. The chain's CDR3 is CAWSGTGGSPLHF. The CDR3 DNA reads TGTGCCTGGTCCGGGACAGGGGGTTCACCCCTCCACTTT. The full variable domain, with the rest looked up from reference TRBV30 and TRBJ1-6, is SQTIHQWPATLVQPVGSPLSLECTVEGTSNPNLYWYRQAAGRGLQLLFYSVGIGQISSEVPQNLSASRPQDRQFILSSKKLLLSDSGFYLCAWSGTGGSPLHFGNGTRLTVT.

As DNA, the CDR3 is TGCAGTGCGCCCCTAGGGGGTCGGGCGAACACCATATATTTT. Translating gives CSAPLGGRANTIYF. This chain uses TRBV20-1 with TRBJ1-3, with D perhaps matching TRBD1 (6 bases). Trimming removed 6 bases from V and 7 bases from J, with 19 bases in between. Germline V gene data show CDR1 as DFQATT and CDR2 as SNEGSKA (reference sequence). The CDR3 is 14 amino acids.

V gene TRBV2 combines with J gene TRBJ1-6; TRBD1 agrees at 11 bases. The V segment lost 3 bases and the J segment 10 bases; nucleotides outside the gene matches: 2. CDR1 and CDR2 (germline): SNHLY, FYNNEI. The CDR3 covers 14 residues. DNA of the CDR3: TGTGCCAGCAGTGAGGGACAGGGGGTATCACCCCTCCACTTT. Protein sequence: CASSEGQGVSPLHF. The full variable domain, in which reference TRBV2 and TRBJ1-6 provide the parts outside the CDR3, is EPEVTQTPSHQVTQMGQEVILRCVPISNHLYFYWYRQILGQKVEFLVSFYNNEISEKSEIFDDQFSVERPDGSNFTLKIRSTKLEDSAMYFCASSEGQGVSPLHFGNGTRLTVT.

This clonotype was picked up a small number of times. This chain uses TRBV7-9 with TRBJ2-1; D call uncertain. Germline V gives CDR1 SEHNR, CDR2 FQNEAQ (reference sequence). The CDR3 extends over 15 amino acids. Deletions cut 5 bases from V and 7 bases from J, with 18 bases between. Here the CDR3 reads CASSPPRMRQNEQFF. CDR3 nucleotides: TGTGCCAGCAGCCCCCCGAGAATGCGGCAGAATGAGCAGTTCTTC. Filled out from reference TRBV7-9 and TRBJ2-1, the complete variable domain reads DTGVSQNPRHKITKRGQNVTFRCDPISEHNRLYWYRQTLGQGPEFLTYFQNEAQLEKSRLLSDRFSAERPKGSFSTLEIQRTEQGDSAMYLCASSPPRMRQNEQFFGPGTRLTVL.

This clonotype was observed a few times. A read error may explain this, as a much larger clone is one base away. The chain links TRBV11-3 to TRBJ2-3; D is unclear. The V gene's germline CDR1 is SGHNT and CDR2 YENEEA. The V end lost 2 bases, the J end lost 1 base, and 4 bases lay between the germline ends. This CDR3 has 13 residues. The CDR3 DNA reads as TGTGCCAGCAGCTTAATGGGCACAGATACGCAGTATTTT. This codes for CASSLMGTDTQYF.

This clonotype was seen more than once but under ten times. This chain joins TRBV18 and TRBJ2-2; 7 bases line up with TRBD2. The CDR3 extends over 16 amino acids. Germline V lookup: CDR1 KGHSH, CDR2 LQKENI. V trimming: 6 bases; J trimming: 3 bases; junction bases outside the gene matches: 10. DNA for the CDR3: TGTGCCAGCTCGACCGTCGCAGCGGGGTACACCGGGGAGCTGTTTTTT. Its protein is CASSTVAAGYTGELFF.

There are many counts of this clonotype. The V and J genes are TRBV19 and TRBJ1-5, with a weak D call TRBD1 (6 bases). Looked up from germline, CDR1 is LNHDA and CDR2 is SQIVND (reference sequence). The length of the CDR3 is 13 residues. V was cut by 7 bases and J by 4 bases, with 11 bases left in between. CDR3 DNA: TGTGCCAGTAACAGACAGGCTAATCAGCCCCAGCATTTT. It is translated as CASNRQANQPQHF.

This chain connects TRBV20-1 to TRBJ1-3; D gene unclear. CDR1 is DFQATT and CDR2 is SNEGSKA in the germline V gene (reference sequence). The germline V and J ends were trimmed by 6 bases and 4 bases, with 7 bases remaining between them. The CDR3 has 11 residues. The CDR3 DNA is TGCAGTGCGCCTCGAGGAAACACCATATATTTT. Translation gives CSAPRGNTIYF.